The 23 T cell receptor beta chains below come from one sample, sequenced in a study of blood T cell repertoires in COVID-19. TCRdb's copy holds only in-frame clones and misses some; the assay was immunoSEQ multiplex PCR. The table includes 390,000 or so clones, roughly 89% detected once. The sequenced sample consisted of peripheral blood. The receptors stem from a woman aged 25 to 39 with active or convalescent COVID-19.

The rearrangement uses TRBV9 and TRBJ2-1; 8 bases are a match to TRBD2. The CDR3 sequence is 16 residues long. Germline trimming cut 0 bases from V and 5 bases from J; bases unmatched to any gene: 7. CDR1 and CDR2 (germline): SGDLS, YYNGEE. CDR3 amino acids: CASSVVLAGNHNEQFF. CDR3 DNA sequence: TGTGCCAGCAGCGTAGTCCTAGCGGGTAATCACAATGAGCAGTTCTTC.

DNA for the CDR3: TGTGCCAGCAGCTTGGGGAGTGCAACTAATGAAAAACTGTTTTTT. This encodes CASSLGSATNEKLFF. V is TRBV5-8 and J is TRBJ1-4; unclear D gene. CDR1 and CDR2 from the germline V gene are SGHTS and YDEGEE. Trimming shortened V by 0 bases and J by 0 bases, and 6 bases separated the two germline ends. The CDR3 loop spans 15 amino acids.

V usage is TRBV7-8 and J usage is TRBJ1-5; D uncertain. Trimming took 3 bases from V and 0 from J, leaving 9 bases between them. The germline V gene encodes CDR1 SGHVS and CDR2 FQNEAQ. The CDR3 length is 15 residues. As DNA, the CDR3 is TGTGCCAGCAGCTTCGCAGGTAATAGCAATCAGCCCCAGCATTTT. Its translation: CASSFAGNSNQPQHF.

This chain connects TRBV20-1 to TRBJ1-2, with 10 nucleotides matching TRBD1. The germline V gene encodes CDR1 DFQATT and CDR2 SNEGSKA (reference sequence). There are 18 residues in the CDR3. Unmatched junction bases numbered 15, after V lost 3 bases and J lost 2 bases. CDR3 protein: CSASSSQTGGAVNYGYTF. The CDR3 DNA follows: TGCAGTGCTAGTTCCTCCCAGACAGGGGGCGCGGTGAACTATGGCTACACCTTC.

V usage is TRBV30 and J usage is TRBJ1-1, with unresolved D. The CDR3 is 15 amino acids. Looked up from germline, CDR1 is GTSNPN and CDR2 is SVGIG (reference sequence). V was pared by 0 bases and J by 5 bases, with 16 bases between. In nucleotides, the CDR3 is TGTGCCTGGAGTGTAGGCGCACACATGGAGACTGAAGCTTTCTTT. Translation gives CAWSVGAHMETEAFF.

The CDR3 loop is CASSRPGQDNEKLFF. For the CDR3, the DNA is TGTGCCAGCAGTCGACCGGGACAGGACAATGAAAAACTGTTTTTT. V is TRBV27 and J is TRBJ1-4, with 8 nucleotides matching TRBD1. The germline gives CDR1 MNHEY, CDR2 SMNVEV (reference sequence). This CDR3 spans 15 amino acids. The V and J ends lost 5 bases and 5 bases, in that order; junction bases with no gene match: 7.

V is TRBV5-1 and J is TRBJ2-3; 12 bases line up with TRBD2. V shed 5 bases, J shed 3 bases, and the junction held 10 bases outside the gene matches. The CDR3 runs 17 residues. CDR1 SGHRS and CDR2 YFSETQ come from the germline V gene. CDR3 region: CASSPPLAGGPTDTQYF. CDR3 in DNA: TGCGCCAGCAGTCCCCCTCTAGCGGGGGGGCCGACAGATACGCAGTATTTT.

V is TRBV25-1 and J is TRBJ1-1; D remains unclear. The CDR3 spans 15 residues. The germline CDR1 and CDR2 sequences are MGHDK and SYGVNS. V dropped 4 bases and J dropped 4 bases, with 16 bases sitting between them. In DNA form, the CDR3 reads TGTGCCAGCAGTGCTCCGCCCCCCGGAGGCACTGAAGCTTTCTTT. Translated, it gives CASSAPPPGGTEAFF.

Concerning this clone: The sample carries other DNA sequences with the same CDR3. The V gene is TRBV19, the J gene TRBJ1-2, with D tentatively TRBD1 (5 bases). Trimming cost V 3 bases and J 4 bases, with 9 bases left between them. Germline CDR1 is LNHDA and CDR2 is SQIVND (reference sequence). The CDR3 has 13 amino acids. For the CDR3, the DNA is TGTGCCAGTAGTATCGGGGGAGCCTATGGCTACACCTTC. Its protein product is CASSIGGAYGYTF.

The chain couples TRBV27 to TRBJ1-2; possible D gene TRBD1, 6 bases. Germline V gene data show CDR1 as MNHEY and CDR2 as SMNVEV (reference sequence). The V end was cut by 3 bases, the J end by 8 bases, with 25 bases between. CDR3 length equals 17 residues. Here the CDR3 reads CASSFGWALDSKGGYTF. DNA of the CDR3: TGTGCCAGCAGTTTTGGGTGGGCGCTGGACAGCAAAGGGGGCTACACCTTC.

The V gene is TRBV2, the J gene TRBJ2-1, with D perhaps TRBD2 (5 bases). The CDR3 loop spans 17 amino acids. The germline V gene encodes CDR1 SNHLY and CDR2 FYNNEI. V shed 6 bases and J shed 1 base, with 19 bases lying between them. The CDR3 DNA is TGTGCCAGCAGAAGGGCGTCCCTAGCCCTATCCTACAATGAGCAGTTCTTC. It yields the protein CASRRASLALSYNEQFF.

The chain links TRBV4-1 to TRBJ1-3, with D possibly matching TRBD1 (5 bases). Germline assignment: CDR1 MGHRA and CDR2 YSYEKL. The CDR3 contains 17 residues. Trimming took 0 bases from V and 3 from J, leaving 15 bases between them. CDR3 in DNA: TGCGCCAGCAGCCAAGAAAATGGCAGGGCGATTGGAAACACCATATATTTT. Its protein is CASSQENGRAIGNTIYF.

The CDR3 nucleotides read TGCGCCAGCAGCCTGGGGACAGGGCTTAACACCGGGGAGCTGTTTTTT. Amino acids: CASSLGTGLNTGELFF. The chain employs TRBV4-1 and TRBJ2-2; 9 bases align to TRBD1. Trimming at V came to 4 bases and at J to 2 bases, leaving 5 bases not matched to a gene. Looked up from germline, CDR1 is MGHRA and CDR2 is YSYEKL. This CDR3 is 16 amino acids long.

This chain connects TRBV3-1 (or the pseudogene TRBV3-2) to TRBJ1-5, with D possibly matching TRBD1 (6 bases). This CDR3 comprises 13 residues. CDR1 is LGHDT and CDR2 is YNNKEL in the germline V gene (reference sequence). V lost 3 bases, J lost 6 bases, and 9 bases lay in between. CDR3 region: CASSQETGQPQHF. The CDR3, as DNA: TGTGCCAGCAGCCAGGAGACAGGTCAGCCCCAGCATTTT.

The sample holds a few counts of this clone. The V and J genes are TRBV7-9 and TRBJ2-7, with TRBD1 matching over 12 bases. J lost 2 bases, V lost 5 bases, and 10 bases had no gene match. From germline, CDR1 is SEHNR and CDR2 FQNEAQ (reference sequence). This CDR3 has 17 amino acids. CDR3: CASSEERDRGLTYEQYF. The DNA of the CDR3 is TGTGCCAGCAGCGAAGAGCGGGACAGGGGGCTAACCTACGAGCAGTACTTC.

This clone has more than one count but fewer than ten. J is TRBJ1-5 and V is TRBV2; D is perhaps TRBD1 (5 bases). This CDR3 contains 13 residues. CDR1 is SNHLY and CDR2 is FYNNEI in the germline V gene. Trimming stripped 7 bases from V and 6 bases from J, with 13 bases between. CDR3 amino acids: CASKGVLAQPQHF. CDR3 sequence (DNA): TGTGCCAGCAAAGGGGTCCTCGCTCAGCCCCAGCATTTT.

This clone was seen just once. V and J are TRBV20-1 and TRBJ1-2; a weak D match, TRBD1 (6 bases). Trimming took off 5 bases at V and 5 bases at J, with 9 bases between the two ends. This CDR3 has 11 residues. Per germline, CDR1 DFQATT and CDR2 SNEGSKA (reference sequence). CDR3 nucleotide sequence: TGCAGTGCTCAGGGGTTATATGGCTACACCTTC. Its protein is CSAQGLYGYTF.

CDR3: CASSEDRAQPQHF. The CDR3 coding sequence is TGTGCCAGCAGTGAGGACAGGGCCCAGCCCCAGCATTTT. V and J are TRBV6-1 and TRBJ1-5; TRBD1 matches at 8 bases. CDR3 size: 13 residues. With 3 bases clipped from V and 7 bases from J, the junction kept 2 bases outside the gene matches. Germline values: CDR1 MNHNS, CDR2 SASEGT.

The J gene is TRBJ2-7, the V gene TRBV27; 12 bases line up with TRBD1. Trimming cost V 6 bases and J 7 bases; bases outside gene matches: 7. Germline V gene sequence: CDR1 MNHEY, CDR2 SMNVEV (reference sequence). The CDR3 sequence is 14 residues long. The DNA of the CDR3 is TGTGCCAGCAGAAAGGGACAGGGGGCAAGGGAGCAGTACTTC. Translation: CASRKGQGAREQYF.

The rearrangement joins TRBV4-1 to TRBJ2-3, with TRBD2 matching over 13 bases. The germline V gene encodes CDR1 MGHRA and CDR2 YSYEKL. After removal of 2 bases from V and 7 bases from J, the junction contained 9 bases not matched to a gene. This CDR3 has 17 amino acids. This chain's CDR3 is CASSQSVTSGGPNTQYF. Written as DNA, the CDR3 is TGCGCCAGCAGCCAAAGTGTGACTAGCGGGGGGCCAAATACGCAGTATTTT.

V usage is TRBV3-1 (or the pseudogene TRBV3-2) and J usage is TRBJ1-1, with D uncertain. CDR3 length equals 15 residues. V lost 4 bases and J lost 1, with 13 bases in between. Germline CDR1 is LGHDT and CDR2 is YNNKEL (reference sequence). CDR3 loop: CASSPKPGRNTEAFF. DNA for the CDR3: TGTGCCAGCAGCCCTAAACCCGGTCGGAACACTGAAGCTTTCTTT.

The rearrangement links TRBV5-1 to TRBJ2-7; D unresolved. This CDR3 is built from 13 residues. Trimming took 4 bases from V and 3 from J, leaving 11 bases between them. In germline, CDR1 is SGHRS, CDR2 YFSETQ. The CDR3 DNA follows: TGCGCCAGCAGCGAACCCGGTATCTACGAGCAGTACTTC. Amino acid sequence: CASSEPGIYEQYF.

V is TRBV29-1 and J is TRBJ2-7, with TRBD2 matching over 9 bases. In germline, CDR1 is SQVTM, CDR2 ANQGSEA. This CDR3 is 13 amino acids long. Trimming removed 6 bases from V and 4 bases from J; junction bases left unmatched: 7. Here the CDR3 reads CSVQLAGRYEQYF. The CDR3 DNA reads TGCAGCGTCCAGCTAGCGGGAAGGTACGAGCAGTACTTC.